Below are 8 T cell receptor beta chains sequenced from a single sample in a study of cytomegalovirus exposure and HLA in healthy donors. Primers: 60 Vbeta forward and 13 Jbeta reverse. Sequencing was performed with immunoSEQ multiplex PCR; in TCRdb, only in-frame clones are kept and a portion is missing. The sample lists 65,000 to 80,000 clones, over 70% occurring once. The sequenced sample was PBMCs. The receptors here all came from a woman aged 40-49 years in good health and CMV-seropositive.

The V and J genes are TRBV7-3 and TRBJ2-5, with D unresolved. Trimming stripped 3 bases from V and 5 bases from J, with 13 bases between. CDR1 and CDR2 (germline): SGHTA, FQGTGA. The CDR3 loop spans 14 amino acids. The CDR3 is CASSFTHTSETQYF. CDR3 nucleotide sequence: TGTGCCAGCAGCTTTACACATACGTCGGAGACCCAGTACTTC.

This clone was observed a few times. This rearrangement joins TRBV6-1 to TRBJ2-7, with a weak D call TRBD2 (6 bases). Germline lookup yields CDR1 MNHNS and CDR2 SASEGT. The CDR3 is 15 residues long. The V gene lost 1 base and the J gene lost 0 bases, with 10 bases spanning the gap. Here the CDR3 DNA reads TGTGCCAGCAGTGAAGGATTCGGGGGCTCCTACGAGCAGTACTTC. It encodes CASSEGFGGSYEQYF.

The CDR3: CASSLLGTGFPHSNQPQHF. The CDR3 DNA is TGTGCCAGCAGTTTATTAGGGACAGGGTTCCCCCATAGCAATCAGCCCCAGCATTTT. The rearrangement uses TRBV28 and TRBJ1-5; 9 nucleotides align to TRBD1. Per germline, CDR1 MDHEN and CDR2 SYDVKM. The V and J ends lost 1 base and 0 bases, in that order; junction bases with no gene match: 10. This CDR3 spans 19 amino acids.

V usage is TRBV5-1 and J usage is TRBJ1-1, with TRBD1 identical over 7 bases. The trim removed 5 bases at V and 0 bases at J, leaving 10 bases unmatched. Germline values: CDR1 SGHRS, CDR2 YFSETQ. The CDR3 length is 16 residues. In nucleotides, the CDR3 is TGCGCCAGCAGGGGACAGCCTTCCTTAATGAACACTGAAGCTTTCTTT. It yields the protein CASRGQPSLMNTEAFF.

This clone was counted a few times. The chain joins TRBV19 to TRBJ1-2; D unresolved. Looked up from germline, CDR1 is LNHDA and CDR2 is SQIVND (reference sequence). The V end lost 0 bases, the J end lost 4 bases, and 9 bases lay between the germline ends. The CDR3 extends over 14 amino acids. The CDR3 coding sequence is TGTGCCAGTAGTATAGAGGCGGATGCCTATGGCTACACCTTC. It translates to CASSIEADAYGYTF.

This chain links TRBV10-3 with TRBJ1-3, with D unresolved. The germline CDR1 and CDR2 sequences are ENHRY and SYGVKD. The V end was cut by 7 bases, the J end by 0 bases, with 10 bases between. There are 14 residues in the CDR3. CDR3 loop: CAITRGASGNTIYF. The DNA of the CDR3 is TGTGCCATCACCCGGGGAGCCTCTGGAAACACCATATATTTT.

The chain joins TRBV5-1 to TRBJ1-1; tentatively, D is TRBD1 (5 bases). Germline V gives CDR1 SGHRS, CDR2 YFSETQ. CDR3 length: 14 residues. V was shortened by 2 bases and J by 6 bases, with 14 bases between the two germline ends. DNA for the CDR3: TGCGCCAGCAGCTTTTTTTTTGGGGACTCTGAAGCTTTCTTT. This gives the protein CASSFFFGDSEAFF.

V usage is TRBV6-1 and J usage is TRBJ1-6, with a tentative D call TRBD1 (5 bases). The germline V and J ends were trimmed by 2 bases and 8 bases, with 7 bases remaining between them. CDR3 length equals 13 residues. The V gene's germline CDR1 is MNHNS and CDR2 SASEGT. The CDR3 DNA follows: TGTGCCAGCAGTGAACCGGGGGATTCACCCCTCCACTTT. Translation gives CASSEPGDSPLHF.